These 2 T cell receptor beta chains share one sample of origin, sequenced in a study of CD8 T cells in Susac syndrome. Reverse transcription of about 0.45 to 1 ug RNA used random hexamers. TCRdb recomputed calls from the immunoSEQ multiplex PCR reads with MiXCR, one row per CDR3 protein. The sample contains some 300,000 distinct CDR3 sequences, around nine tenths of which appear only once. The material sequenced was CD8+ T cells from PBMCs. The receptors come from a human donor with multiple sclerosis.

The chain links TRBV6-2 or TRBV6-3 to TRBJ2-1; TRBD2 agrees at 7 bases. The CDR3 is made up of 18 amino acids. Germline V gives CDR1 MNHEY, CDR2 SVGEGT. Trimming at V came to 6 bases and at J to 0 bases, leaving 14 bases not matched to a gene. The DNA for the CDR3 is TGTGCCAGCAGCCCGTCGGGACTACCGATAAGCTCCTACAATGAGCAGTTCTTC. Translated, it gives CASSPSGLPISSYNEQFF.

The chain is built from TRBV19 and TRBJ2-1, with 7 bases matching TRBD1. The CDR3 consists of 16 residues. Unmatched junction bases numbered 13, after V lost 7 bases and J lost 4 bases. CDR1 LNHDA and CDR2 SQIVND come from the germline V gene (reference sequence). The CDR3 reads CASNRQGLALYNEQFF. CDR3 DNA sequence: TGTGCCAGTAACAGACAGGGCCTCGCCCTGTACAATGAGCAGTTCTTC. Complete variable domain (other parts from reference TRBV19 and TRBJ2-1): DGGITQSPKYLFRKEGQNVTLSCEQNLNHDAMYWYRQDPGQGLRLIYYSQIVNDFQKGDIAEGYSVSREKKESFPLTVTSAQKNPTAFYLCASNRQGLALYNEQFFGPGTRLTVL.